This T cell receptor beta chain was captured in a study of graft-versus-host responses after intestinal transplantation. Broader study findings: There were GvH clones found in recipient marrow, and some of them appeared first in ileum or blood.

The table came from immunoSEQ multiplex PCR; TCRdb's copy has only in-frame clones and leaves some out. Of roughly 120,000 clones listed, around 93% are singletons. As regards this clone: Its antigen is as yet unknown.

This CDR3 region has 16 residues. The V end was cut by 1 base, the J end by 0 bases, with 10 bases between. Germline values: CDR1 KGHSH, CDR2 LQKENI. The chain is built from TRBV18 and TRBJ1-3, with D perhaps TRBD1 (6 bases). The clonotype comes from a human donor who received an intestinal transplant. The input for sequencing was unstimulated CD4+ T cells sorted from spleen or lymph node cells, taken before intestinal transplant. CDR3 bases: TGTGCCAGCTCACCACTCAGGGGCGCCTCTGGAAACACCATATATTTT. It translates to CASSPLRGASGNTIYF.